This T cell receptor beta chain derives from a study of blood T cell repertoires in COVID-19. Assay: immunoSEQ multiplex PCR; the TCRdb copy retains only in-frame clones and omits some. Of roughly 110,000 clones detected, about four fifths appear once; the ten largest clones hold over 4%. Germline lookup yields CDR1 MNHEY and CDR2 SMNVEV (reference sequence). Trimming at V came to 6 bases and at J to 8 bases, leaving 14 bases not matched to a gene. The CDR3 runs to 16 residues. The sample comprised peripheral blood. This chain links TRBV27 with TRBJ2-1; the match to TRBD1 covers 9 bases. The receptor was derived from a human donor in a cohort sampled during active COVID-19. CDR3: CASRPPPGQGHDEQFF. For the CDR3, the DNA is TGTGCCAGCAGACCTCCACCGGGACAGGGACACGATGAGCAGTTCTTC.